These 5 T cell receptor beta chains share one sample of origin, sequenced in a study of blood T cells in healthy people across ages. The use of a sample-barcoded 5' primer and a J-beta primer mix characterized a second PCR of roughly 6 to 11 cycles. TCRdb reprocessed the 5' RACE reads with MiXCR, giving one entry per CDR3 protein. The table lists some 1.5 million distinct CDR3 sequences, approximately 28% of them singletons. The sequenced sample was blood. These receptors were collected from a woman in her thirties in good health.

The chain has TRBV7-2 and TRBJ1-2; 7 bases align to TRBD1. The CDR3 is 13 residues long. The germline V gene encodes CDR1 SGHTA and CDR2 FQGNSA. J gave up 7 bases and V 4 bases, and 6 bases lay outside the gene matches. The DNA of the CDR3 is TGTGCCAGCAGCTCCGGGACAGAAGGTGGCTACACCTTC. Its protein is CASSSGTEGGYTF. Looking up the rest from reference TRBV7-2 and TRBJ1-2 gives the full variable domain: GAGVSQSPSNKVTEKGKDVELRCDPISGHTALYWYRQSLGQGLEFLIYFQGNSAPDKSGLPSDRFSAERTGGSVSTLTIQRTQQEDSAVYLCASSSGTEGGYTFGSGTRLTVV.

The V call is TRBV7-8, the J call TRBJ2-3; D may be TRBD1 (5 bases). The V gene's germline CDR1 is SGHVS and CDR2 FQNEAQ. There are 14 residues in the CDR3. Trimming took 2 bases from V and 5 from J, leaving 11 bases between them. The CDR3 loop is CASSLPGAKDTQYF. CDR3 bases: TGTGCCAGCAGCTTACCTGGGGCTAAAGATACGCAGTATTTT.

The chain employs TRBV5-6 and TRBJ2-1; 7 nucleotides align to TRBD2. Germline-derived CDR1 and CDR2 are SGHDT and YYEEEE. V lost 6 bases to trimming and J lost 3 bases; unmatched junction nucleotides: 3. The CDR3 covers 13 residues. The CDR3 DNA sequence: TGTGCCAGCACGAGCGGGGTCTACAATGAGCAGTTCTTC. Its translation: CASTSGVYNEQFF.

There are a few counts of this clonotype. The chain has TRBV2 and TRBJ2-3; tentative D call: TRBD1 (6 bases). This CDR3 spans 16 amino acids. V lost 4 bases to trimming and J lost 2 bases, with 16 bases between them. The V gene's germline CDR1 is SNHLY and CDR2 FYNNEI. CDR3 nucleotide sequence: TGTGCCAGCAGTGTCGGGACACCTTCCCTCACAGATACGCAGTATTTT. Protein product: CASSVGTPSLTDTQYF.

There are a few counts of this clonotype. The chain is built from TRBV29-1 and TRBJ1-2; no clear D. The CDR3 has 15 amino acids. The V end was cut by 1 base, the J end by 3 bases, with 15 bases between. CDR1 and CDR2 from the germline V gene are SQVTM and ANQGSEA. CDR3 DNA sequence: TGCAGCGTTGAAGCGTCACGGGGTGCGGACTATGGCTACACCTTC. Encoded protein: CSVEASRGADYGYTF.